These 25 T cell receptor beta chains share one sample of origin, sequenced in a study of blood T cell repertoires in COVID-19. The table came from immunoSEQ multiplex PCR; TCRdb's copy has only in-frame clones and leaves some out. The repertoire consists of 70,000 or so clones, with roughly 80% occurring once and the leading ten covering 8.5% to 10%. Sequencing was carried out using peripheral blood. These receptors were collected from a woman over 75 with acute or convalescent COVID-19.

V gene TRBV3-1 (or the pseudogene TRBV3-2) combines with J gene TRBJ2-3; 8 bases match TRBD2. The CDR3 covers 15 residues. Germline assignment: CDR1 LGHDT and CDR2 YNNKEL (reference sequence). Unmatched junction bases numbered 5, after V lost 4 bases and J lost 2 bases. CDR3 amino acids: CASSPAGVSTDTQYF. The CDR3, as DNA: TGTGCCAGCAGCCCAGCGGGGGTCTCCACAGATACGCAGTATTTT.

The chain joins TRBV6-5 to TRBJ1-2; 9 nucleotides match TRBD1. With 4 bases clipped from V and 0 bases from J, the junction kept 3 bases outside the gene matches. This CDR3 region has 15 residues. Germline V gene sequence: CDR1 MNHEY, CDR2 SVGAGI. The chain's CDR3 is CASSSGTGSNYGYTF. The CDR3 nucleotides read TGTGCCAGCAGTTCCGGGACAGGGTCTAACTATGGCTACACCTTC.

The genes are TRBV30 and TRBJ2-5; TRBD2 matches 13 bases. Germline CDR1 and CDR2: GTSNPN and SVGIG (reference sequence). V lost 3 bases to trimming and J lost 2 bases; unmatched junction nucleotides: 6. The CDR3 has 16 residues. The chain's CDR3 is CAWRGLAGTAQETQYF. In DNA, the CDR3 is TGTGCCTGGAGGGGACTAGCGGGGACCGCGCAAGAGACCCAGTACTTC.

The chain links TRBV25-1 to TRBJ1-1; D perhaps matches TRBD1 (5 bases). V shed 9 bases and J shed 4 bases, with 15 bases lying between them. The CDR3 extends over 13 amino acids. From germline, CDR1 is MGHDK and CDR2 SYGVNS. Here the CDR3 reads CASRFGGTTEAFF. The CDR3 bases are TGTGCCAGTCGATTTGGGGGGACCACTGAAGCTTTCTTT.

The CDR3 nucleotides read TGTGCCAGCTCACCGCCAATGAGCTCCTACAATGAGCAGTTCTTC. Its translation: CASSPPMSSYNEQFF. The rearrangement uses TRBV18 and TRBJ2-1; D call uncertain. Trimming pared 3 bases from V and 0 bases from J, leaving 9 bases between. The CDR3 has 15 amino acids. Germline V gene sequence: CDR1 KGHSH, CDR2 LQKENI.

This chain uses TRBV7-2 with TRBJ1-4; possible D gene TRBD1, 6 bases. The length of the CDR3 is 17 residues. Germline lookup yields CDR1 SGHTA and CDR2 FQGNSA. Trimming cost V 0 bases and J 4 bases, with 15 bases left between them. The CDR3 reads CASSLAFDRTHNEKLFF. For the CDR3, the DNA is TGTGCCAGCAGCTTAGCGTTCGACAGGACGCATAATGAAAAACTGTTTTTT.

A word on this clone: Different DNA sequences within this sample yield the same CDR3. The CDR3 DNA is TGTGCCAGCAGCCTGGACAGGGGGAGGACAGATACGCAGTATTTT. It translates to CASSLDRGRTDTQYF. The rearrangement links TRBV2 to TRBJ2-3; 10 bases fit TRBD1. Looked up from germline, CDR1 is SNHLY and CDR2 is FYNNEI. This CDR3 has 15 amino acids. With V trimmed by 6 bases and J by 3 bases, 6 bases remained unmatched.

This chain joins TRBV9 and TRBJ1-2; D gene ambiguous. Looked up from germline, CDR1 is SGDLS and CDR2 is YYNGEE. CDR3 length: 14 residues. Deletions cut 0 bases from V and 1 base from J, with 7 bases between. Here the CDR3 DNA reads TGTGCCAGCAGCGTAGCCGGGATTAACTATGGCTACACCTTC. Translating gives CASSVAGINYGYTF. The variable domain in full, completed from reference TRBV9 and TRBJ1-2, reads DSGVTQTPKHLITATGQRVTLRCSPRSGDLSVYWYQQSLDQGLQFLIQYYNGEERAKGNILERFSAQQFPDLHSELNLSSLELGDSALYFCASSVAGINYGYTFGSGTRLTVV.

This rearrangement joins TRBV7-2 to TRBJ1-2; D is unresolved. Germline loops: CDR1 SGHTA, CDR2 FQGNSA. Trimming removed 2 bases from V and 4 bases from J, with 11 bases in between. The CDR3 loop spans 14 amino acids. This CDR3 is CASSLNPVSYGYTF. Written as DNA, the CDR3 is TGTGCCAGCAGCTTAAACCCAGTCTCCTATGGCTACACCTTC.

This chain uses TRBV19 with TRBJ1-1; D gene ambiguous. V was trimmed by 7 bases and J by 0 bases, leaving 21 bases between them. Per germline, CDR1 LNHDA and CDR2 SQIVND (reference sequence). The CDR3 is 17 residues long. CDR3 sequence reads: CASTPGPYSLMNTEAFF. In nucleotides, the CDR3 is TGTGCCAGTACCCCAGGCCCCTATTCGCTCATGAACACTGAAGCTTTCTTT.

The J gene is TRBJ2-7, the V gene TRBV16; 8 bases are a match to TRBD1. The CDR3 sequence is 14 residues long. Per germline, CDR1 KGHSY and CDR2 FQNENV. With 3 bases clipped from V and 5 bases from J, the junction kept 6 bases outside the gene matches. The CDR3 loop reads CASSHGDRGHEQYF. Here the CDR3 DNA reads TGTGCCAGCAGCCACGGAGACAGGGGTCACGAGCAGTACTTC. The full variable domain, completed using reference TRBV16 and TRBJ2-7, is GEEVAQTPKHLVRGEGQKAKLYCAPIKGHSYVFWYQQVLKNEFKFLISFQNENVFDETGMPKERFSAKCLPNSPCSLEIQATKLEDSAVYFCASSHGDRGHEQYFGPGTRLTVT.

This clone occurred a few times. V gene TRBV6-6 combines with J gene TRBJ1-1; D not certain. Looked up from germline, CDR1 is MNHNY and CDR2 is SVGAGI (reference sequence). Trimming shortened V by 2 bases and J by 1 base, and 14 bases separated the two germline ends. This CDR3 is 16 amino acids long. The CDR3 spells CASSYPPDAGNTEAFF. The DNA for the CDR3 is TGTGCCAGCAGTTACCCCCCGGACGCGGGGAACACTGAAGCTTTCTTT.

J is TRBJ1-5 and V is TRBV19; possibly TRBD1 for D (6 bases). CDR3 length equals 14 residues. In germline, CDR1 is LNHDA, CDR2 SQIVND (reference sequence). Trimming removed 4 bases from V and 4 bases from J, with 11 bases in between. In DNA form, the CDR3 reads TGTGCCAGTAGTACCCGGGACAATAATCAGCCCCAGCATTTT. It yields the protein CASSTRDNNQPQHF.

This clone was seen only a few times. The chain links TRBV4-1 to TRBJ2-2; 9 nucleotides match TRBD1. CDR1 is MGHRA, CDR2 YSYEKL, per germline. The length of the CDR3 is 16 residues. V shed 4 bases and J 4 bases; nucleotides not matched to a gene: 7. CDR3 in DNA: TGCGCCAGCAGCCGCGAGGGACAGGGTTTCACCGGGGAGCTGTTTTTT. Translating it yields CASSREGQGFTGELFF.

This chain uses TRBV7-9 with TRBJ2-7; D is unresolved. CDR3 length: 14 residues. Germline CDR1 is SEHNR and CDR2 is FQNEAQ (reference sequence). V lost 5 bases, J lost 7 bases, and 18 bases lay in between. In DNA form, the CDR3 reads TGTGCCAGCAGCAGGCCAGCAGCGTCGGGTGAGCAGTACTTC. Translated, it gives CASSRPAASGEQYF.

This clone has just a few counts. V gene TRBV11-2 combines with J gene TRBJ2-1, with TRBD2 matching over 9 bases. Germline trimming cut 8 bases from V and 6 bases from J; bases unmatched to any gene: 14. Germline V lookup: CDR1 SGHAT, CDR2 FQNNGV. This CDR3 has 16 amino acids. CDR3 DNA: TGTGCCAGCCGAGTGGGAGCCGGGACTAGCAGCAATGAGCAGTTCTTC. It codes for CASRVGAGTSSNEQFF.

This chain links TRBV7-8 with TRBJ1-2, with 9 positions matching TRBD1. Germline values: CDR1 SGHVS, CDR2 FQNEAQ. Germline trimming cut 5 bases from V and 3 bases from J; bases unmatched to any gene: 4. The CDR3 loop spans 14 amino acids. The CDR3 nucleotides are TGTGCCAGCAGCCGGACAGGGGAGGACTATGGCTACACCTTC. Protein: CASSRTGEDYGYTF.

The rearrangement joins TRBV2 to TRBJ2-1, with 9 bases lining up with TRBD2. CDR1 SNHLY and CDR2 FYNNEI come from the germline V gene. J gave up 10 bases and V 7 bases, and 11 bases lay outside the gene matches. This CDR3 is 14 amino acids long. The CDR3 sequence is CASTETSGSGEQFF. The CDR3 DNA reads TGTGCCAGCACGGAAACTAGCGGGTCCGGAGAGCAGTTCTTC.

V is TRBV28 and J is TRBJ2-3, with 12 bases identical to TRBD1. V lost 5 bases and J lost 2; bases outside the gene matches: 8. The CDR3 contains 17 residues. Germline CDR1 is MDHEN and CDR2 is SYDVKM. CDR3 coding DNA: TGTGCCAGCAGTCGACTAGGGACAGGGGGCCCCACAGATACGCAGTATTTT. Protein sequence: CASSRLGTGGPTDTQYF. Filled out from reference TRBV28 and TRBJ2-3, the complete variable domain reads DVKVTQSSRYLVKRTGEKVFLECVQDMDHENMFWYRQDPGLGLRLIYFSYDVKMKEKGDIPEGYSVSREKKERFSLILESASTNQTSMYLCASSRLGTGGPTDTQYFGPGTRLTVL.

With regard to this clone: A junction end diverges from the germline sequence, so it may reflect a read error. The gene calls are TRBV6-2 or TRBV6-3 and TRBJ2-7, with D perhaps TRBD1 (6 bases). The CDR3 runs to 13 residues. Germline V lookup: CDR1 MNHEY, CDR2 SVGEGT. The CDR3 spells CASSPNTTGKKGF. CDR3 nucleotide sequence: TGTGCCAGCAGCCCGAACACGACAGGAAAAAAGGGCTTC.

The CDR3 nucleotides are TGTGCCAGCAGCCTCGGGACACAAAACACTGAAGCTTTCTTT. Amino acid sequence: CASSLGTQNTEAFF. The rearrangement uses TRBV4-2 and TRBJ1-1, with D possibly TRBD1 on 6 matching bases. This CDR3 spans 14 amino acids. Between the trimmed V and J ends, which lost 4 bases and 2 bases, there was a span of 11 bases. Germline CDR1 reads LGHNA; CDR2 reads YNFKEQ.

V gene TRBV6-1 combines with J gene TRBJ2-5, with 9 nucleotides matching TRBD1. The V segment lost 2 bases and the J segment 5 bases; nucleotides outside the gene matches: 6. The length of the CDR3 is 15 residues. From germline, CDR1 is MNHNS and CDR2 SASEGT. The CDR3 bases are TGTGCCAGCAGTGAAACCGGGACAGGGATGGAGACCCAGTACTTC. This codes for CASSETGTGMETQYF.

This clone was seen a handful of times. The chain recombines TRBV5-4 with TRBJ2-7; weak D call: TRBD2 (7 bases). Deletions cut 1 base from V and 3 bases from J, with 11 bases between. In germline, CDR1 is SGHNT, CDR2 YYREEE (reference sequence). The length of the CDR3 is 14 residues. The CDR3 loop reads CASSLRGGIYEQYF. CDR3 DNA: TGTGCCAGCAGCTTGAGGGGGGGGATCTACGAGCAGTACTTC.

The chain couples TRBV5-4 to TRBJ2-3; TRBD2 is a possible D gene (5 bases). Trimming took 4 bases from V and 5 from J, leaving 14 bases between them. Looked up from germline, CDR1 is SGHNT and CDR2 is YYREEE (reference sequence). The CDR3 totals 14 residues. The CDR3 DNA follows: TGTGCCAGCAGCATGGAAATCGGGGTAGATACGCAGTATTTT. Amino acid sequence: CASSMEIGVDTQYF.

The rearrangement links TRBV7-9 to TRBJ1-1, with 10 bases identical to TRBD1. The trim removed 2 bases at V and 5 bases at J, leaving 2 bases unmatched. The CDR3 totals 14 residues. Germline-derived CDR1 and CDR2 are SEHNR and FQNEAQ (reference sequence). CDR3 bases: TGTGCCAGCAGCTTACCGGGACAGGGGACTGAAGCTTTCTTT. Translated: CASSLPGQGTEAFF.